The clone carrying this T cell receptor beta chain was recorded only once. Its antigen is currently unknown. A v3.0 immunoSEQ assay was performed at survey level. Clones were read by immunoSEQ multiplex PCR, and TCRdb kept only the in-frame ones, dropping some. The repertoire holds tens of thousands of clones, with 75% to 90% as singletons. No fewer than two post-ART and no fewer than one pre-ART PBMC samples existed for each donor. The data were taken from a study of long-term antiretroviral therapy in people with HIV. The study, taken as a whole, reports: Patients on ART gained diversity, which nonetheless stayed below transplant donor controls.

V lost 0 bases and J 2 bases, leaving 9 bases between the germline ends. The CDR3 is 15 amino acids. In germline, CDR1 is SGHNT, CDR2 YENEEA. J is TRBJ2-3 and V is TRBV11-3; a possible D gene is TRBD2 (6 bases). This clonotype was obtained from a man over 45 with HIV. This material consisted of unsorted PBMCs, taken around 5 years before starting antiretroviral therapy. The CDR3 is CASSLDGGYTDTQYF. In DNA form, the CDR3 reads TGTGCCAGCAGCTTAGATGGGGGGTACACAGATACGCAGTATTTT. Filled out from reference TRBV11-3 and TRBJ2-3, the complete variable domain reads EAGVVQSPRYKIIEKKQPVAFWCNPISGHNTLYWYLQNLGQGPELLIRYENEEAVDDSQLPKDRFSAERLKGVDSTLKIQPAELGDSAVYLCASSLDGGYTDTQYFGPGTRLTVL.